The rows below give T cell receptor beta chains drawn from one sample of a study of beta chain bispecific antibodies for T cell cancers. These receptors have no identified antigens. TCRdb called the 5' RACE reads again in MiXCR, with one record for every CDR3 protein. The sample shows just over 20,000 distinct CDR3 sequences, around 2.4% of them seen only once. The specimen sequenced was healthy donor T cells cultured with leukemia cells. The receptor set was obtained from a human donor in good health. Some clones in this sample may be carry-over from other donors' samples. Each CDR3 is given with its conserved first and last residue. Each record gives: CDR3 length, V gene, D gene, J gene, clone size, CDR3 protein, CDR3 DNA. A D gene is named only where the DNA matches it firmly. Where a row states a size, it is once, few, many or the class of an expanded clone; other rows omit it.

15	TRBV9	TRBD2	TRBJ2-5	many	CASSTGTSGWETQYF	TGTGCCAGCAGCACCGGGACTAGCGGGTGGGAGACCCAGTACTTC
12	TRBV13	TRBD2	TRBJ2-1	few	CASSLAGGHPFF	TGTGCCAGCAGCTTAGCGGGGGGTCATCCGTTCTTC
19	TRBV15	TRBD2	TRBJ2-3	few	CATSTSGGAVPFYTDTQYF	TGTGCCACCAGCACAAGCGGGGGGGCAGTCCCCTTCTACACAGATACGCAGTATTTT
14	TRBV28	.	TRBJ2-2	many	CASSIQGGTGELFF	TGTGCCAGCAGTATCCAGGGGGGGACCGGGGAGCTGTTTTTT
13	TRBV30	.	TRBJ1-2	many	CAWTPLGGYGYTF	TGTGCCTGGACCCCCCTGGGGGGCTATGGCTACACCTTC
17	TRBV21-1	.	TRBJ2-5	many	CASSKEGGPRFQQTQYF	TGTGCCAGCAGCAAAGAGGGGGGGCCTAGATTCCAACAGACCCAGTACTTC
17	TRBV5-1	TRBD2	TRBJ2-1	many	CASSLSLSGGSYNEQFF	TGCGCCAGCAGCTTGTCTCTGAGCGGGGGCTCCTACAATGAGCAGTTCTTC
19	TRBV27	TRBD2	TRBJ2-3	many	CASSLGGGWTQGGTDTQYF	TGTGCCAGCAGTTTGGGCGGGGGATGGACACAAGGGGGCACAGATACGCAGTATTTT
17	TRBV6-1	TRBD1	TRBJ2-7	many	CASSEGQAYPGFYEQYF	TGTGCCAGCAGTGAGGGACAGGCATACCCTGGGTTCTACGAGCAGTACTTC
14	TRBV7-8	TRBD1	TRBJ1-1	many	CASSASQGDTEAFF	TGTGCCAGCAGCGCCTCTCAGGGGGACACTGAAGCTTTCTTT
15	TRBV5-6	.	TRBJ1-6	many	CASSSFEVEYSPLHF	TGTGCCAGCAGCTCTTTCGAGGTGGAATATTCACCCCTCCACTTT
15	TRBV5-1	.	TRBJ2-3	many	CASSATWASTDTQYF	TGCGCCAGCAGTGCTACTTGGGCGAGCACAGATACGCAGTATTTT
15	TRBV12-3/TRBV12-4	TRBD1	TRBJ1-2	few	CASSFGTATNYGYTF	TGTGCCAGCAGTTTTGGGACAGCTACTAACTATGGCTACACCTTC
14	TRBV4-1	.	TRBJ2-5	many	CASSQETSQETQYF	TGCGCCAGCAGCCAAGAGACATCGCAAGAGACCCAGTACTTC
15	TRBV10-3	.	TRBJ1-1	many	CAIRNNRDLNTEAFF	TGTGCCATCAGAAATAACAGGGATTTGAACACTGAAGCTTTCTTT
12	TRBV7-9	.	TRBJ1-2	many	CASSLGKDGYTF	TGTGCCAGCAGCTTAGGGAAGGATGGCTACACCTTC
16	TRBV4-1	TRBD2	TRBJ2-3	many	CASSQGLSGGVYTQYF	TGCGCCAGCAGCCAAGGTCTTAGCGGGGGGGTATATACGCAGTATTTT
15	TRBV13	TRBD1	TRBJ1-1	many	CASSPLGQGVTEAFF	TGTGCCAGCAGCCCCCTGGGACAGGGGGTAACTGAAGCTTTCTTT
14	TRBV5-1	.	TRBJ2-3	many	CASSPRLGTDTQYF	TGCGCCAGCAGCCCGCGACTGGGCACAGATACGCAGTATTTT
13	TRBV4-1	.	TRBJ2-1	many	CASSQATSDEQFF	TGCGCCAGCAGCCAAGCAACGAGCGATGAGCAGTTCTTC
17	TRBV6-2/TRBV6-3	TRBD2	TRBJ2-3	many	CASSTRSLAGNTDTQYF	TGTGCCAGCAGTACCCGATCGTTAGCGGGGAACACAGATACGCAGTATTTT
15	TRBV5-6	TRBD1	TRBJ2-5	many	CASRRQGARVETQYF	TGTGCCAGCCGTCGACAGGGGGCGCGGGTAGAGACCCAGTACTTC
14	TRBV6-5	TRBD1	TRBJ1-6	many	CASSTWTGTSPLHF	TGTGCCAGCAGTACCTGGACAGGGACGTCACCCCTCCACTTT
17	TRBV19	.	TRBJ2-3	few	CASSKNRETKDTDTQYF	TGTGCCAGTAGTAAGAACAGGGAGACTAAAGACACAGATACGCAGTATTTT
16	TRBV20-1	TRBD2	TRBJ2-1	few	CSASERVAGSYNEQFF	TGCAGTGCTAGTGAGAGGGTAGCGGGCTCCTACAATGAGCAGTTCTTC
13	TRBV30	TRBD1	TRBJ1-1	few	CAWGDSLNTEAFF	TGTGCCTGGGGGGACAGCTTGAACACTGAAGCTTTCTTT
14	TRBV7-8	.	TRBJ1-5	.	CVSSLLQGVQPQHF	TGTGTCAGCAGCTTACTTCAGGGAGTGCAGCCCCAGCATTTT
14	TRBV7-9	.	TRBJ2-7	many	CASSFPSSPYEQYF	TGTGCCAGCAGCTTTCCTTCCAGTCCCTACGAGCAGTACTTC